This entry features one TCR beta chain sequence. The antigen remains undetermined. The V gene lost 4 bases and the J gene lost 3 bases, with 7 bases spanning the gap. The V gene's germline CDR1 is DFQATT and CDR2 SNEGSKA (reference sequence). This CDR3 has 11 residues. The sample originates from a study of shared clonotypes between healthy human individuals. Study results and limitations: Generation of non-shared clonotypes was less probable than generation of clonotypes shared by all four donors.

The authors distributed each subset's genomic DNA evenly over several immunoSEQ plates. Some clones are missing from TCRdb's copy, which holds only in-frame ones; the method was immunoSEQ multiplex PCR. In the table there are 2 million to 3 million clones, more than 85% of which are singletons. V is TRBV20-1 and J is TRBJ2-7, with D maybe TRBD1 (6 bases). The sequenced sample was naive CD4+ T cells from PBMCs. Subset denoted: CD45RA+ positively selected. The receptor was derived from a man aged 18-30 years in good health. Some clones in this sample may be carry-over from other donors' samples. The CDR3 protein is CSAMTGYEQYF. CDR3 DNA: TGCAGTGCTATGACAGGCTACGAGCAGTACTTC.